Below, 23 T cell receptor beta chains from the same sample are listed, as sequenced in a study of blood T cells in healthy people across ages. Using a J-beta primer mix together with a sample-barcoded 5' primer, a second PCR was run for roughly 7 to 12 cycles. TCRdb processed the 5' RACE reads anew with MiXCR; each CDR3 protein has one entry. The sample carries 780,000 or so distinct CDR3 sequences, 20% to 25% recorded once. These data were likewise used in another study, on T cells of mothers and their children.

The sequencing input was blood. Source of these receptors: a boy between 5 and 17 years old in good health.

The J gene is TRBJ1-4, the V gene TRBV28; 8 positions match TRBD1. The CDR3 has 16 amino acids. Germline CDR1 is MDHEN and CDR2 is SYDVKM. J lost 5 bases, V lost 6 bases, and 11 bases had no gene match. CDR3 sequence reads: CASRGRGPFPNEKLFF. The CDR3 DNA reads TGTGCCAGCAGGGGCAGGGGGCCCTTCCCGAATGAAAAACTGTTTTTT.

The chain carries TRBV20-1 and TRBJ2-5; 11 nucleotides match TRBD2. CDR3 length equals 16 residues. Germline loops: CDR1 DFQATT, CDR2 SNEGSKA (reference sequence). The V and J ends lost 0 bases and 2 bases, in that order; junction bases with no gene match: 5. CDR3 sequence (DNA): TGCAGTGCTAGAGATAGCGCTAGCGGGAGGCAAGAGACCCAGTACTTC. This sequence encodes CSARDSASGRQETQYF.

This clonotype has more than one count but fewer than ten. J is TRBJ2-1 and V is TRBV4-3, with TRBD2 matching over 7 bases. The V gene's germline CDR1 is LGHNA and CDR2 YSLEER. The junction had 2 bases not matched to a gene; V was cut back by 0 bases and J by 0 bases. The CDR3 runs 16 residues. The DNA for the CDR3 is TGCGCCAGCAGCCAAGAGGGCGGGGGCTCCTACAATGAGCAGTTCTTC. Translation: CASSQEGGGSYNEQFF.

DNA of the CDR3: TGTGCCAGCAGTTCCGGGACAGGGGGCCAGTTCATTCAGTACTTC. This gives the protein CASSSGTGGQFIQYF. The J gene is TRBJ2-4, the V gene TRBV6-5, with 12 bases aligning to TRBD1. The CDR3 spans 15 residues. The germline CDR1 and CDR2 sequences are MNHEY and SVGAGI. J lost 9 bases, V lost 4 bases, and 7 bases had no gene match.

In this sample, this clonotype turned up many times. V is TRBV28 and J is TRBJ2-5; D gene ambiguous. V shed 4 bases and J shed 14 bases, with 14 bases lying between them. The CDR3 length is 11 residues. CDR1 is MDHEN and CDR2 is SYDVKM in the germline V gene. The CDR3 is CASSSNNREYF. CDR3 nucleotides: TGTGCCAGCAGTTCCAATAATCGAGAATACTTC.

J is TRBJ1-3 and V is TRBV7-6; D call uncertain. The V end lost 3 bases, the J end lost 2 bases, and 20 bases lay between the germline ends. This CDR3 contains 18 residues. Germline-derived CDR1 and CDR2 are SGHVS and FNYEAQ. CDR3 nucleotide sequence: TGTGCCAGCAGCTTTAGATCGGAAAGACCTTCCACTGGAAACACCATATATTTT. Protein product: CASSFRSERPSTGNTIYF.

The chain couples TRBV28 to TRBJ2-7; D may be TRBD1 or TRBD2 (8 bases each). CDR3 length equals 15 residues. V was cut by 4 bases and J by 0 bases, with 13 bases left in between. Germline V gene sequence: CDR1 MDHEN, CDR2 SYDVKM. The CDR3 DNA is TGTGCCAGCAGTTGGACAGGGACTAGCTCCTACGAGCAGTACTTC. The encoded protein is CASSWTGTSSYEQYF.

In this sample, this clonotype turned up a few times. A read error may produce the germline difference seen at one junction end. This chain connects TRBV7-7 to TRBJ2-2; D perhaps matches TRBD1 (6 bases). The CDR3 is 14 residues long. From germline, CDR1 is SSHAT and CDR2 FNYEAQ (reference sequence). CDR3 coding DNA: TGTGCTAGCAGCGCAACTACAGGGCCCGGGGAGCTGTTTTTT. It translates to CASSATTGPGELFF.

This chain uses TRBV5-1 with TRBJ2-3, with D tentatively TRBD2 (5 bases). CDR3 length equals 14 residues. Germline CDR1 reads SGHRS; CDR2 reads YFSETQ. With 9 bases removed from V and 4 bases from J, the gap between germline ends came to 18 bases. CDR3 nucleotides: TGCGCCACCTCGTTGTCGGGGTTCTCAGATACGCAGTATTTT. Its protein is CATSLSGFSDTQYF.

This sequence joins TRBV7-9 and TRBJ2-1; TRBD1 agrees at 12 bases. This CDR3 contains 13 residues. V was clipped by 5 bases and J by 13 bases; unmatched bases: 6. CDR1 and CDR2 (germline): SEHNR, FQNEAQ (reference sequence). The CDR3 DNA sequence: TGTGCCAGCAGCCAGGGACAGGGGGCGGGACAGTTCTTC. It is translated as CASSQGQGAGQFF.

The V gene is TRBV20-1, the J gene TRBJ1-6; D not certain. The CDR3 extends over 17 amino acids. V was cut by 0 bases and J by 1 base, with 13 bases left in between. Germline V gives CDR1 DFQATT, CDR2 SNEGSKA (reference sequence). The CDR3 loop is CSAREDGAWSYNSPLHF. In DNA form, the CDR3 reads TGCAGTGCTAGAGAGGACGGCGCGTGGTCCTATAATTCACCCCTCCACTTT.

The rearrangement joins TRBV20-1 to TRBJ2-5; D is possibly TRBD1 or TRBD2 (5 bases each). Per germline, CDR1 DFQATT and CDR2 SNEGSKA (reference sequence). The CDR3 spans 13 residues. With 7 bases removed from V and 1 base from J, the gap between germline ends came to 13 bases. The CDR3: CSGQGGGQETQYF. In DNA, the CDR3 is TGCAGTGGGCAGGGTGGAGGCCAAGAGACCCAGTACTTC.

V and J are TRBV27 and TRBJ2-1, with D unresolved. Trimming removed 2 bases at V and 7 bases at J, with 9 bases between. CDR3 length equals 13 residues. Germline V gene data show CDR1 as MNHEY and CDR2 as SMNVEV (reference sequence). In DNA form, the CDR3 reads TGTGCCAGCAGTTTACTTATAGCAAATGAGCAGTTCTTC. Residues: CASSLLIANEQFF.

This chain links TRBV29-1 with TRBJ1-1; D unresolved. CDR1 is SQVTM, CDR2 ANQGSEA, per germline. Trimming took 3 bases from V and 1 from J, leaving 6 bases between them. The CDR3 runs 12 residues. CDR3 coding DNA: TGCAGCGTTGAGTCAAGGAACACTGAAGCTTTCTTT. It encodes CSVESRNTEAFF. The full variable domain, its missing parts supplied by reference TRBV29-1 and TRBJ1-1, is SAVISQKPSRDICQRGTSLTIQCQVDSQVTMMFWYRQQPGQSLTLIATANQGSEATYESGFVIDKFPISRPNLTFSTLTVSNMSPEDSSIYLCSVESRNTEAFFGQGTRLTVV.

The V call is TRBV19, the J call TRBJ2-5; D might be TRBD1 (6 bases). Near its end, the DNA agrees better with TRBJ2-1, so the J call may be wrong. Germline CDR1 is LNHDA and CDR2 is SQIVND (reference sequence). The CDR3 is 14 residues long. CDR3 coding DNA: TGTGCCAGTAGTATTTTGTCAGGGGTGGATGAGCAGTTCTTC. Its translation: CASSILSGVDEQFF.

The chain uses TRBV4-1 and TRBJ1-2, with a tentative D call TRBD1 (5 bases). The germline V and J ends were trimmed by 0 bases and 8 bases, with 22 bases remaining between them. Per the germline V gene, CDR1 is MGHRA and CDR2 is YSYEKL. The CDR3 totals 17 residues. The CDR3 DNA follows: TGCGCCAGCAGCCAAGATAGGGGCGGGGGACTTGCTGGCGGCTACACCTTC. Translation: CASSQDRGGGLAGGYTF.

The chain joins TRBV7-8 to TRBJ2-5, with TRBD2 as a possible D gene (7 bases). Germline-derived CDR1 and CDR2 are SGHVS and FQNEAQ. This CDR3 is built from 16 residues. V lost 2 bases to trimming and J lost 5 bases, with 18 bases between them. This CDR3 reads CASSLILGGAGETQYF. DNA of the CDR3: TGTGCCAGCAGCTTAATTTTAGGGGGGGCGGGCGAGACCCAGTACTTC.

The V call is TRBV6-5, the J call TRBJ2-4; D is unclear. Trimming left V 6 bases short and J 7 bases short, with 10 bases between. From germline, CDR1 is MNHEY and CDR2 SVGAGI. The CDR3 has 12 amino acids. The CDR3: CASRSWANIQYF. As DNA, the CDR3 is TGTGCCAGCAGATCATGGGCCAACATTCAGTACTTC.

The rearrangement joins TRBV13 to TRBJ2-7, with D perhaps TRBD1 (6 bases). The CDR3 length is 15 residues. V lost 5 bases, J lost 4 bases, and 18 bases lay in between. Germline CDR1 and CDR2: PRHDT and FYEKMQ (reference sequence). CDR3 residues: CASSPAAQGLYEQYF. DNA for the CDR3: TGTGCCAGCAGCCCTGCCGCCCAGGGGCTTTACGAGCAGTACTTC. Filled out from reference TRBV13 and TRBJ2-7, the complete variable domain reads AAGVIQSPRHLIKEKRETATLKCYPIPRHDTVYWYQQGPGQDPQFLISFYEKMQSDKGSIPDRFSAQQFSDYHSELNMSSLELGDSALYFCASSPAAQGLYEQYFGPGTRLTVT.

This sequence joins TRBV5-1 and TRBJ2-7; 7 bases map to TRBD1. Germline-derived CDR1 and CDR2 are SGHRS and YFSETQ. The trim removed 0 bases at V and 2 bases at J, leaving 8 bases unmatched. The CDR3 extends over 16 amino acids. CDR3 sequence reads: CASSLAGEGGTYEQYF. Here the CDR3 DNA reads TGCGCCAGCAGCTTGGCCGGGGAAGGGGGCACCTACGAGCAGTACTTC.

The genes are TRBV7-3 and TRBJ1-6, with D unresolved. V was pared by 8 bases and J by 7 bases, with 24 bases between. Germline V gene sequence: CDR1 SGHTA, CDR2 FQGTGA. CDR3 length: 17 amino acids. The CDR3 coding sequence is TGTGCCAGCGGGCGGGCCACAAGAGAGCCTTTCAATTCACCCCTCCACTTT. Translation gives CASGRATREPFNSPLHF.

There are a few counts of this clonotype. The rearrangement uses TRBV7-2 and TRBJ2-3, with D possibly being TRBD2 (6 bases). Looked up from germline, CDR1 is SGHTA and CDR2 is FQGNSA. Deletions cut 4 bases from V and 10 bases from J, with 12 bases between. The CDR3 spans 12 residues. CDR3 nucleotides: TGTGCCAGCAGCTATAACCGGGACTCGCAGTATTTT. Translation gives CASSYNRDSQYF.

This clonotype showed up just a few times. The chain joins TRBV24-1 to TRBJ2-4, with 9 bases matching TRBD1. The CDR3 spans 13 residues. V lost 10 bases and J lost 5; bases outside the gene matches: 5. From germline, CDR1 is KGHDR and CDR2 SFDVKD. CDR3: CATSRTGENIQYF. DNA for the CDR3: TGTGCCACTTCAAGGACAGGGGAAAACATTCAGTACTTC.